The present entry profiles one T cell receptor (beta chain) with its context. The antigen is not known. Produced via immunoSEQ multiplex PCR; TCRdb's table is partial and in-frame only. The sample lists 72,000 or so clones; about 85% were seen once. With 0 bases clipped from V and 4 bases from J, the junction kept 6 bases outside the gene matches. The CDR3 loop spans 15 amino acids. CDR1 and CDR2 from the germline V gene are MGHRA and YSYEKL. This entry belongs to a study of T cell responses to AZD1222 COVID-19 vaccine. The study's findings and limits: White British ancestry dominated among donors, who included more females, and clonal diversity was possibly underestimated. Following two doses of AZD1222, Spike-specific TCR breadth and depth rose. Mapped onto spike, vaccine-associated CD4 TCRs spanned it and were dominant at 160-218 and 743-854.

V gene TRBV4-1 combines with J gene TRBJ2-7; 7 nucleotides match TRBD1. This TCR was recovered from an adult in good health. The material was peripheral blood, obtained on day 0 of AZD1222 vaccination. CDR3 coding DNA: TGCGCCAGCAGCCAAGAATTGGCCAGGGGGTACGAGCAGTACTTC. Its protein product is CASSQELARGYEQYF.